One sample yielded the 8 T cell receptor beta chains listed below, sequenced in a study of cytomegalovirus exposure and HLA in healthy donors. The PCR was carried out with 60 Vbeta primers and 13 Jbeta primers. Repertoires were generated with immunoSEQ multiplex PCR, while TCRdb's copy carries only in-frame clones and drops some. The sample holds about 200,000 clones, around 82% seen once. Material: PBMCs. The receptors were gathered from a woman aged 30 to 39 in good health and CMV-seronegative.

This clone was found a few times. The V gene is TRBV4-1, the J gene TRBJ1-1, with TRBD1 as a possible D gene (5 bases). CDR1 MGHRA and CDR2 YSYEKL come from the germline V gene. The CDR3 covers 12 residues. V was shortened by 0 bases and J by 11 bases, with 10 bases between the two germline ends. The CDR3 sequence is CASSQEGLRAFF. DNA of the CDR3: TGCGCCAGCAGCCAAGAGGGGCTTAGGGCTTTCTTT.

The chain employs TRBV19 and TRBJ2-3; no clear D gene. Germline lookup yields CDR1 LNHDA and CDR2 SQIVND (reference sequence). The CDR3 is 14 residues long. Trimming shortened V by 3 bases and J by 4 bases, and 11 bases separated the two germline ends. CDR3 in amino acids: CASSIGGPADTQYF. The DNA of the CDR3 is TGTGCCAGTAGTATCGGCGGCCCCGCAGATACGCAGTATTTT.

The J gene is TRBJ1-2, the V gene TRBV5-1; a possible D gene is TRBD1 (5 bases). The germline V gene has CDR1 SGHRS and CDR2 YFSETQ. Trimming removed 2 bases at V and 4 bases at J, with 12 bases between. The CDR3 contains 14 residues. DNA of the CDR3: TGCGCCAGCAGCTTAGGACATCTTAGCTATGGCTACACCTTC. Translated: CASSLGHLSYGYTF.

The chain combines TRBV11-2 with TRBJ2-2; 12 positions agree with TRBD1. V lost 0 bases to trimming and J lost 14 bases; unmatched junction nucleotides: 16. The germline gives CDR1 SGHAT, CDR2 FQNNGV. This CDR3 is built from 18 residues. CDR3: CASSLDLETGTGGLDLFF. CDR3 DNA: TGTGCCAGCAGCTTAGATTTAGAGACCGGGACAGGGGGCCTGGACCTGTTTTTT.

This chain uses TRBV19 with TRBJ1-5, with a tentative D call TRBD1 (6 bases). Germline assignment: CDR1 LNHDA and CDR2 SQIVND (reference sequence). The length of the CDR3 is 14 residues. Deletions cut 1 base from V and 6 bases from J, with 10 bases between. CDR3 DNA sequence: TGTGCCAGTAGTATAGGGCCAGGGGTTCAGCCCCAGCATTTT. The encoded protein is CASSIGPGVQPQHF.

The rearrangement links TRBV18 to TRBJ1-2, with D tentatively TRBD1 (6 bases). Trimming cost V 3 bases and J 3 bases, with 14 bases left between them. The CDR3 loop spans 15 amino acids. Per the germline V gene, CDR1 is KGHSH and CDR2 is LQKENI. In DNA, the CDR3 is TGTGCCAGCTCACCCGTGGGGGGGCCGTACTATGGCTACACCTTC. This sequence encodes CASSPVGGPYYGYTF. Supplemented by reference TRBV18 and TRBJ1-2, the full variable domain reads NAGVMQNPRHLVRRRGQEARLRCSPMKGHSHVYWYRQLPEEGLKFMVYLQKENIIDESGMPKERFSAEFPKEGPSILRIQQVVRGDSAAYFCASSPVGGPYYGYTFGSGTRLTVV.

The chain joins TRBV5-4 to TRBJ2-3; a weak D match, TRBD2 (5 bases). The CDR3 has 14 residues. Trimming shortened V by 6 bases and J by 5 bases, and 16 bases separated the two germline ends. CDR1 is SGHNT, CDR2 YYREEE, per germline (reference sequence). The CDR3 spells CASTVSPAGDTQYF. The DNA of the CDR3 is TGTGCCAGCACTGTCTCTCCGGCGGGAGATACGCAGTATTTT.

This chain connects TRBV7-9 to TRBJ1-5; 7 bases align to TRBD1. The CDR3 has 14 amino acids. V dropped 8 bases and J dropped 0; count of bases not matched to a gene: 4. Germline V lookup: CDR1 SEHNR, CDR2 FQNEAQ (reference sequence). This CDR3 reads CASSDRFSNQPQHF. CDR3 DNA sequence: TGTGCCAGCTCGGACAGGTTTAGCAATCAGCCCCAGCATTTT.